This TCR beta chain was sequenced in a study of shared clonotypes between healthy human individuals. General study points: As a rule, naive subsets had a larger estimated richness than memory subsets.

TCRdb's table, derived via immunoSEQ multiplex PCR, lists solely in-frame clones and lacks some. Of 1 million to 1.3 million clones in the sample, around three quarters are singletons; the top ten hold around 0.6%. Germline V CDR1 and CDR2: MNHNY, SVGAGI (reference sequence). This CDR3 is built from 13 residues. With 8 bases clipped from V and 1 base from J, the junction kept 2 bases outside the gene matches. This clone was seen only a few times. The antigen remains unidentified. This receptor was taken from a man aged 18-30 years in good health. Some clones in this sample may be carry-over from other donors' samples. The V call is TRBV6-6, the J call TRBJ1-5; 7 bases map to TRBD1. Specimen: memory CD4+ T cells from PBMCs. The subset: CD45RA-negative fraction. CDR3 coding DNA: TGTGCCAGCCGGGACAGAAGCAATCAGCCCCAGCATTTT. Amino acids: CASRDRSNQPQHF.